The next 11 T cell receptor beta chains were all read from a single sample in a study of blood T cell repertoires in COVID-19. Generated by immunoSEQ multiplex PCR, the TCRdb table keeps only in-frame clones and is missing some. The sample holds around 190,000 clones; roughly 84% are singletons and the top ten take 1.5% to 1.7%. Sequencing was carried out using peripheral blood. The receptor set was obtained from a human donor in a cohort sampled during active COVID-19.

This chain links TRBV14 with TRBJ1-2, with D possibly matching TRBD1 (5 bases). The CDR3 has 13 residues. The V and J ends lost 0 bases and 6 bases respectively, with 8 bases between them. Germline values: CDR1 SGHDN, CDR2 FVKESK. For the CDR3, the DNA is TGTGCCAGCAGCCAAGATGGGGCAGATGGCTACACCTTC. This codes for CASSQDGADGYTF.

The genes are TRBV7-9 and TRBJ2-3, with 8 bases aligning to TRBD2. Germline CDR1 is SEHNR and CDR2 is FQNEAQ (reference sequence). The CDR3 covers 15 residues. The V segment lost 6 bases and the J segment 4 bases; nucleotides outside the gene matches: 9. CDR3 in DNA: TGTGCCAGCAGTTCCGGGGGGGTGAGGGCAGATACGCAGTATTTT. It encodes CASSSGGVRADTQYF.

The chain has TRBV9 and TRBJ1-1; D not resolved. This CDR3 region has 13 residues. The V gene's germline CDR1 is SGDLS and CDR2 YYNGEE. Trimming stripped 0 bases from V and 3 bases from J, with 6 bases between. CDR3 DNA sequence: TGTGCCAGCAGCGTAGACACAGACACTGAAGCTTTCTTT. This codes for CASSVDTDTEAFF.

The chain employs TRBV4-3 and TRBJ1-4; no firm D call. The germline gives CDR1 LGHNA, CDR2 YSLEER. Deletions cut 0 bases from V and 4 bases from J, with 9 bases between. The CDR3 runs to 15 residues. The CDR3 coding sequence is TGCGCCAGCAGCCAAGAAGGTACGGGTAATGAAAAACTGTTTTTT. This translates into CASSQEGTGNEKLFF.

The V gene is TRBV9, the J gene TRBJ1-6, with 8 bases that match TRBD1. The CDR3 runs to 14 residues. Germline V gene data show CDR1 as SGDLS and CDR2 as YYNGEE. Unmatched junction bases numbered 8, after V lost 5 bases and J lost 10 bases. The CDR3 spells CASSTTGVGSPLHF. The CDR3 coding sequence is TGTGCCAGCAGTACGACAGGGGTAGGGTCACCCCTCCACTTT.

The genes are TRBV15 and TRBJ1-5, with 8 bases that match TRBD1. V lost 0 bases, J lost 0 bases, and 13 bases stayed unmatched. The CDR3 contains 20 residues. Germline CDR1 reads LNHNV; CDR2 reads YYDKDF (reference sequence). CDR3 region: CATSRDRTGRHPNSNQPQHF. CDR3 in DNA: TGTGCCACCAGCAGAGATAGGACAGGGCGACACCCCAATAGCAATCAGCCCCAGCATTTT. Drawing the rest from reference TRBV15 and TRBJ1-5, the complete variable domain is DAMVIQNPRYQVTQFGKPVTLSCSQTLNHNVMYWYQQKSSQAPKLLFHYYDKDFNNEADTPDNFQSRRPNTSFCFLDIRSPGLGDTAMYLCATSRDRTGRHPNSNQPQHFGDGTRLSIL.

This chain joins TRBV27 and TRBJ1-4, with 9 bases fitting TRBD1. CDR1 MNHEY and CDR2 SMNVEV come from the germline V gene (reference sequence). Trimming at V came to 6 bases and at J to 3 bases, leaving 5 bases not matched to a gene. The CDR3 is made up of 15 amino acids. CDR3 sequence: CASSPGTGPNEKLFF. DNA of the CDR3: TGTGCCAGCAGCCCCGGGACAGGGCCTAATGAAAAACTGTTTTTT.

This clone turned up a few times. V and J are TRBV20-1 and TRBJ2-7; 7 bases fit TRBD2. The germline CDR1 and CDR2 sequences are DFQATT and SNEGSKA (reference sequence). J gave up 0 bases and V 3 bases, and 8 bases lay outside the gene matches. The CDR3 runs 15 residues. For the CDR3, the DNA is TGCAGTGCTAGTCTACTAGCGACGAGCTCCTACGAGCAGTACTTC. It codes for CSASLLATSSYEQYF.

The chain is built from TRBV19 and TRBJ1-1; tentative D call: TRBD1 (6 bases). There are 14 residues in the CDR3. Germline V gene lookup returns CDR1 LNHDA and CDR2 SQIVND (reference sequence). V was clipped by 6 bases and J by 5 bases, with 16 bases between them. CDR3 nucleotide sequence: TGTGCCAGTAGCTTACAGGGTGTAAAGACTGAAGCTTTCTTT. It specifies CASSLQGVKTEAFF.

The chain is built from TRBV19 and TRBJ1-4, with a tentative D call TRBD1 (5 bases). The CDR3 covers 15 residues. The germline V and J ends were trimmed by 2 bases and 3 bases, with 10 bases remaining between them. Per the germline V gene, CDR1 is LNHDA and CDR2 is SQIVND (reference sequence). In DNA form, the CDR3 reads TGTGCCAGTAGTATACTGGGGGGAGCTAATGAAAAACTGTTTTTT. Translated: CASSILGGANEKLFF.

V usage is TRBV30 and J usage is TRBJ2-5, with TRBD2 matching 11 bases. CDR1 is GTSNPN, CDR2 SVGIG, per germline (reference sequence). V was pared by 3 bases and J by 1 base, with 1 base of the junction left unmatched. This CDR3 spans 14 amino acids. The CDR3 reads CAWRLAGAQETQYF. The CDR3 DNA reads TGTGCCTGGAGACTAGCGGGGGCCCAAGAGACCCAGTACTTC.